This is a list of T cell receptor beta chains from one sample in a study of T cell changes during pregnancy in multiple sclerosis. TCRdb's copy holds only in-frame clones and misses some; the assay was immunoSEQ multiplex PCR. The data show tens of thousands of clones, with about 89% seen just once and approximately 2.5% held by the top ten. Sequenced material: peripheral blood, taken in the first trimester of pregnancy. The receptors were gathered from a female donor with multiple sclerosis, enrolled in a pregnancy study. The CDR3 runs from the conserved cysteine through the conserved F or W. The D gene is left open where the match is weak.

TRBV6-1	TRBJ1-4	NA	CASSEGGPTNEKLFF
TRBV21-1	TRBJ2-2	NA	CASSKGTSGPTGELFF
TRBV10-3	TRBJ2-7	NA	CAISEDRSYEQYF
TRBV30	TRBJ2-7	TRBD2	CAWRWGTSSEQYF
TRBV30	TRBJ2-7	TRBD2	CAWSIRTSGGIYEQYF
TRBV28	TRBJ1-2	NA	CASRGQDIKTGYTF
TRBV29-1	TRBJ2-1	TRBD2	CSVKRAIAGGSYNEQFF
TRBV7-9	TRBJ2-7	TRBD1	CASSLAGTGGSEQYF
TRBV20-1	TRBJ2-7	NA	CSATLLREQYF
TRBV9	TRBJ2-3	NA	CASSFGVAGTDTQYF
TRBV29-1	TRBJ2-2	TRBD1	CSSGTGEDGELFF
TRBV6-1	TRBJ1-1	NA	CASTRTENTEAFF
TRBV7-9	TRBJ1-2	NA	CASSLREEGYTF
TRBV11-3	TRBJ2-3	TRBD2	CASSFRRQRGGPTDTQYF
TRBV27	TRBJ2-5	TRBD1	CASSLRLRGTGAQETQYF
TRBV5-1	TRBJ2-1	NA	CASSLVPPPTDNEQFF
TRBV19	TRBJ2-3	TRBD1	CASTPQGLDTQYF
TRBV19	TRBJ2-1	NA	CASSMRSRNEQFF
TRBV28	TRBJ1-5	NA	CASRTQVDQPQHF
TRBV10-3	TRBJ1-6	NA	CAISAGVNSPLHF
TRBV5-4	TRBJ2-7	TRBD1	CASSKSGTGIEQYF
TRBV7-2	TRBJ2-3	NA	CASSLVMGRRTDTQYF
TRBV2	TRBJ1-1	NA	CASSSEQAGTEAFF
TRBV7-9	TRBJ1-1	TRBD1	CASSPRQGANTEAFF
TRBV27	TRBJ2-7	TRBD2	CASRWTSGSHEQYF
TRBV9	TRBJ1-2	TRBD1	CASSLGDRVFADGYTF
TRBV27	TRBJ2-3	TRBD2	CASRLATSTDTQYF
TRBV10-3	TRBJ2-7	TRBD2	CAGAPGGGRLEEQYF
TRBV7-2	TRBJ2-7	TRBD2	CASSLRVGLAGSEQYF